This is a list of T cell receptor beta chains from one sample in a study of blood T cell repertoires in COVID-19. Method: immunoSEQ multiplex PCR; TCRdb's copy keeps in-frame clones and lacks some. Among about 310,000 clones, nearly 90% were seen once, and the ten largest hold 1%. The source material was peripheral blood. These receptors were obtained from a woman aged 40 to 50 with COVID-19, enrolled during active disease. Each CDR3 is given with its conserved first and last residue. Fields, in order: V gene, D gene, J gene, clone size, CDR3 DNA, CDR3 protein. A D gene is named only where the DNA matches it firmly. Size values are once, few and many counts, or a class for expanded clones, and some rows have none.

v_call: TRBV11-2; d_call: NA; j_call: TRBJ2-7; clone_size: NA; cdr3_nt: TGTGCCAGCAGCTCCCATAGAGGTCGAGTGAGCTCCTACGAGCAGTACTTC; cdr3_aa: CASSSHRGRVSSYEQYF
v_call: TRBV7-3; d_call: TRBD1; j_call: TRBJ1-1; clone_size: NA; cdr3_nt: TGTGCCAGCAGTGAAACAGGGGGAAGCACTGAAGCTTTCTTT; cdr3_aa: CASSETGGSTEAFF
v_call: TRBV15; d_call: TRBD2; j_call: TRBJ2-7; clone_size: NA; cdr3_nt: TGTGCCACCGGGGAGGGAACAAGCCGCGAGCAGTACTTC; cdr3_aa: CATGEGTSREQYF
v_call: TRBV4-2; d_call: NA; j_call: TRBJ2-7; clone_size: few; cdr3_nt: TGTGCCAGCAAAGAGCGAGAGAAGCAGTACTTC; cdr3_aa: CASKEREKQYF
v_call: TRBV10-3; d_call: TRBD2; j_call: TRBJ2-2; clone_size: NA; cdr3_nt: TGTGCCATCAGTGAGTTTTACGGCGGGAGGGCTTCCGGGGAGCTGTTTTTT; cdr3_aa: CAISEFYGGRASGELFF
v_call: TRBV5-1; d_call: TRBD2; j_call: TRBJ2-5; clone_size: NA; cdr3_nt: TGCGCCAGCAGCTTAGGGACTAGCGGGGGACTGGGGACCCAGTACTTC; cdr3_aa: CASSLGTSGGLGTQYF
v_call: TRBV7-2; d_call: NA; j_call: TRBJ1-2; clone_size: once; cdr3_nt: TGTGCCAGCAGCTCGCAAAGGGGAGGCTATGGCTACACCTTC; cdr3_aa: CASSSQRGGYGYTF
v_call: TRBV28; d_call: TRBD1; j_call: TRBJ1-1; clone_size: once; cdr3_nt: TGTGCCACCACGGGACAGTTGAACACTGAAGCTTTCTTT; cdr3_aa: CATTGQLNTEAFF
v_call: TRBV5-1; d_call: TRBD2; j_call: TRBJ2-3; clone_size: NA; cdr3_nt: TGCGCCAGCAGCTCACCGGGACTAGCGGGAGCGACGCAGTATTTT; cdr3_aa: CASSSPGLAGATQYF
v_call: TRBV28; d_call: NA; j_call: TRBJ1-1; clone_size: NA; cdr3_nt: TGTGCCAGCAGGGGGGCGACAGGAATTGACACTGAAGCTTTCTTT; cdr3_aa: CASRGATGIDTEAFF
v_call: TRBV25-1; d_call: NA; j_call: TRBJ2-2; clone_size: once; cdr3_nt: TGTGCCAGCAGTGAATCGGCAGCGACCGGGGAGCTGTTTTTT; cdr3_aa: CASSESAATGELFF
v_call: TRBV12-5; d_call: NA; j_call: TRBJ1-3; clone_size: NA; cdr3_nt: TGTGCTAGTGGTTCCCCTCCCGCAGGTGGAAACACCATATATTTT; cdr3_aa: CASGSPPAGGNTIYF
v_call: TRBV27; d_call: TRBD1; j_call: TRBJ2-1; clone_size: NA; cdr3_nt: TGTGCCACCAGAGGACAGGGAAACTACAATGAGCAGTTCTTC; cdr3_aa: CATRGQGNYNEQFF
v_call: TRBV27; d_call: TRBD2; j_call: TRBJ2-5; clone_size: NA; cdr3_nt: TGTGCCAGCAGTCGTACTAGCGGGAGGTACCAAGAGACCCAGTACTTC; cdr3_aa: CASSRTSGRYQETQYF
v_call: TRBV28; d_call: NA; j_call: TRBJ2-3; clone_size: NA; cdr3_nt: TGTGCCAGCAGTTTATTCCCTCAGCCACGGGGCACAGATACGCAGTATTTT; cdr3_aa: CASSLFPQPRGTDTQYF
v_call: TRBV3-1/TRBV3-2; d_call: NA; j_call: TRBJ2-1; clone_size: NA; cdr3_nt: TGTGCCAGCAGCCCTGGACTGAGCTCCTACAATGAGCAGTTCTTC; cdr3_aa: CASSPGLSSYNEQFF
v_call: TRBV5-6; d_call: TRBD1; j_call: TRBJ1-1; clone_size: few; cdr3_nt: TGTGCCAGCAGCGCCGACAGGGGATCGGTAGCTTTCTTT; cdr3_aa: CASSADRGSVAFF
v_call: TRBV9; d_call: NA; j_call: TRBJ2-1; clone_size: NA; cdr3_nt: TGTGCCAGCAGCGTTTTTAGCAATGAGCAGTTCTTC; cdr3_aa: CASSVFSNEQFF
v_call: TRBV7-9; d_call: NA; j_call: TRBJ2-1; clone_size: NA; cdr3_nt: TGTGCCAGCAGCTTAGTGGAGGGGGAGCAGTTCTTC; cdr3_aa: CASSLVEGEQFF
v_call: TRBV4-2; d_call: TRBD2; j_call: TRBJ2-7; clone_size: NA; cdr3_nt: TGTGCCAGCAGCCAAGATGCGGGCGGGGGTGTCTACGAGCAGTACTTC; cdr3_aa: CASSQDAGGGVYEQYF
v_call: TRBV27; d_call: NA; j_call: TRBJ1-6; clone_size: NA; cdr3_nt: TGTGCCAGCAGTCTACCAACAGGGAAGGGTAATTCACCCCTCCACTTT; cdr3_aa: CASSLPTGKGNSPLHF
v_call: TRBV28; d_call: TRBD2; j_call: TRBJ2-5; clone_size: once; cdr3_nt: TGTGCCAGCAGTTTATCGGGGGGGGCATCAGAGACCCAGTACTTC; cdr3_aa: CASSLSGGASETQYF
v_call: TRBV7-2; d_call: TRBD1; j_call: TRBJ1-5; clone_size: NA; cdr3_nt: TGTGCCAGCAGCCCCAACAGGGGGAATCAGCCCCAGCATTTT; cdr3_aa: CASSPNRGNQPQHF
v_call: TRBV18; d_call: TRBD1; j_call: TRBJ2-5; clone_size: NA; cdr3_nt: TGTGCCAGCTCACCGGTACAGGGGCACCAAGAGACCCAGTACTTC; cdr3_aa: CASSPVQGHQETQYF
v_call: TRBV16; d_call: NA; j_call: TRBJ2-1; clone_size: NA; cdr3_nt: TGTGCCAGCAGCCAATCGGCTCTTAGTGTGACGAGGAATGAGCAGTTCTTC; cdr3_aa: CASSQSALSVTRNEQFF
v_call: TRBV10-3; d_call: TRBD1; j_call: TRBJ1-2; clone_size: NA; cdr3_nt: TGTGCCATCAGAGCCAAAGGATCAGACAGGGGGCCTGGCTACACCTTC; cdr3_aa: CAIRAKGSDRGPGYTF
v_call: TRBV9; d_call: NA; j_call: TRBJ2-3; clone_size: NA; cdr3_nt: TGTGCCAGCAGTAAGAGTCCCCTCACAGATACGCAGTATTTT; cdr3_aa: CASSKSPLTDTQYF
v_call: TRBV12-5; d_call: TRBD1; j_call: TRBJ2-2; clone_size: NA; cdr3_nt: TGTGCTAGTGGTCAGGGGGACACCGGGGAGCTGTTTTTT; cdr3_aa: CASGQGDTGELFF
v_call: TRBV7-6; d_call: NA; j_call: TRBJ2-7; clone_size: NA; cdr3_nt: TGTGCCAGCAGCTTAGCAACAGGGAGAGAGCAGTACTTC; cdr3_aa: CASSLATGREQYF
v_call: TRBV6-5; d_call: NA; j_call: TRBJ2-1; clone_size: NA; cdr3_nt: TGTGCCAGCAGTTCCTCCGGGACACCGGGTTACAATGAGCAGTTCTTC; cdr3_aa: CASSSSGTPGYNEQFF
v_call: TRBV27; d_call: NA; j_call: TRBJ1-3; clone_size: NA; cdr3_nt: TGTGCCAGCAGTTTGGACAGTTTCGGAAACACCATATATTTT; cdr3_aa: CASSLDSFGNTIYF
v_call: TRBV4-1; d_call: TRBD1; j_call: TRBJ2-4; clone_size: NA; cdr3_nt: TGCGCCAGCAGCCAAGAGAGGACAGGGGGAAGGGCCAAAAACATTCAGTACTTC; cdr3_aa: CASSQERTGGRAKNIQYF
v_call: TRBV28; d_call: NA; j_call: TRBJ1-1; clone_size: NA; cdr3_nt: TGTGCCAGCAGTCTCGTTCTAGGGGGTGGAGGAACTGAAGCTTTCTTT; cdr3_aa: CASSLVLGGGGTEAFF
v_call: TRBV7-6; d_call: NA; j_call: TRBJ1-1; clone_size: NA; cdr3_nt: TGTGCCAGCAGCCCGACAGAAGACACTGAAGCTTTCTTT; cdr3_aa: CASSPTEDTEAFF
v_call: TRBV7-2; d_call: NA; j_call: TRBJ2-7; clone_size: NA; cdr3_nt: TGTGCCAGCAGCCTGAATTCGGGAGAGCAGTACTTC; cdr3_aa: CASSLNSGEQYF
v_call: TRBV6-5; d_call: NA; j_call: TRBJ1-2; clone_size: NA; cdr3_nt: TGTGCCAGCAGTTCCGGGTTTGGCTACACCTTC; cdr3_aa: CASSSGFGYTF
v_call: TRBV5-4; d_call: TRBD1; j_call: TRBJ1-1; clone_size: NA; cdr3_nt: TGTGCCAGCAGCACGGGACAGGGCGGGAAGACTGAAGCTTTCTTT; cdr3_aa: CASSTGQGGKTEAFF
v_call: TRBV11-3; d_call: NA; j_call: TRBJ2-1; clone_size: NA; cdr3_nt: TGTGCCAGCAGCTTTCCAGGGTGGAATGAGCAGTTCTTC; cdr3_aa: CASSFPGWNEQFF
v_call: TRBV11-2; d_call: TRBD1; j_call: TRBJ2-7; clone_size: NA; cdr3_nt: TGTGCCAGCAGCCCGGCGGGGACAGGGAATATCGAGCAGTACTTC; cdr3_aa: CASSPAGTGNIEQYF
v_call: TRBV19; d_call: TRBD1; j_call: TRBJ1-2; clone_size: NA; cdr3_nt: TGTGCCAGTAGGCAACAGGGGTCTAACTATGGCTACACCTTC; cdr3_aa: CASRQQGSNYGYTF
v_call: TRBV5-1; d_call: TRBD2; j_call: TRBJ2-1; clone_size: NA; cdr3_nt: TGCGCCAGCAGCTTGGGGCTAGCGGGGGGTTTGGATGAGCAGTTCTTC; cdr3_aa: CASSLGLAGGLDEQFF
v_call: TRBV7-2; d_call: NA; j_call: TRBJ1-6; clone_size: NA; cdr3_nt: TGTGCCACCGCCGGGGGGGGCTGGAGCTCCTATAATTCACCCCTCCACTTT; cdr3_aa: CATAGGGWSSYNSPLHF
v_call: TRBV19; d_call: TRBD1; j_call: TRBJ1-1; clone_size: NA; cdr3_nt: TGTGCCAGTAGTATCCCCCGGGACAGGGTAAACACTGAAGCTTTCTTT; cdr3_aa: CASSIPRDRVNTEAFF
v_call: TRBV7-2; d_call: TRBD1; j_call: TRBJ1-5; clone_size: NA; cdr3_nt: TGTGCCAGCAGCTTAGTGACAGGGGGCTCATTCGGTCAGCCCCAGCATTTT; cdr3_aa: CASSLVTGGSFGQPQHF
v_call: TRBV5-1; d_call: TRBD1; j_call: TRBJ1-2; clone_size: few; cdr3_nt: TGCGCCAGCAGGGCCTCAGGGGGCGGAGGAACAACAAACTATGGCTACACCTTC; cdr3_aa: CASRASGGGGTTNYGYTF
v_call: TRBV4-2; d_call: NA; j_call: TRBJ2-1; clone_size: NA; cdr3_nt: TGTGCCAGCAGCCACACCGGGACTCTAGAGCGAAATGAGCAGTTCTTC; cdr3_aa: CASSHTGTLERNEQFF
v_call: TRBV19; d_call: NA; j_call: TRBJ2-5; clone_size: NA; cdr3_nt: TGTGCCAGTAGTATCGGGAGGGGGCGGGAGACCCAGTACTTC; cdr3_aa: CASSIGRGRETQYF
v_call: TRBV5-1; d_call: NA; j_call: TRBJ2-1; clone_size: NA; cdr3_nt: TGCGCCAGCAGCTTGCTACCGGAGAATGTTCAGTTCTTC; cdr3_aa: CASSLLPENVQFF
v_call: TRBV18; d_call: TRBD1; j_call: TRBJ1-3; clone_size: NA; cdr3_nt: TGTGCCAGCTCACCGACTAAGGGACAGGGGGCATCTGGAAACACCATATATTTT; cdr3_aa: CASSPTKGQGASGNTIYF
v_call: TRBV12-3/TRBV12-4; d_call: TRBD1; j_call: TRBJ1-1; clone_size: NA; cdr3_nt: TGTGCCAGCAGTCCACAGGGGGAAGCTTTCTTT; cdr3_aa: CASSPQGEAFF
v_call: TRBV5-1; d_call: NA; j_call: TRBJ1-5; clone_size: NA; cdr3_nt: TGCGCCAGCAGCTTGGGAGGGAATGGAAATCAGCCCCAGCATTTT; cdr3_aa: CASSLGGNGNQPQHF